One sample yielded the 20 T cell receptor beta chains listed below, sequenced in a study of cytomegalovirus exposure and HLA in healthy donors. The PCR used 60 Vbeta and 13 Jbeta primers. Profiling relied on immunoSEQ multiplex PCR, and the TCRdb table lists in-frame clones only, not all of them. Of 95,000 to 110,000 clones in the sample, over 65% are singletons; the top ten hold under 2%. The sample was PBMCs. Receptors originate from a woman between 35 and 50 years old in good health and CMV-seronegative.

This clone was seen only a few times. This chain joins TRBV5-6 and TRBJ1-1, with D unresolved. The CDR3 runs to 13 residues. The V and J ends lost 3 bases and 6 bases respectively, with 12 bases between them. Germline values: CDR1 SGHDT, CDR2 YYEEEE. CDR3 sequence: CASSYGGTSEAFF. CDR3 in DNA: TGTGCCAGCAGCTATGGCGGAACCTCTGAAGCTTTCTTT.

V gene TRBV6-1 combines with J gene TRBJ1-2; D is unclear. The CDR3 covers 12 residues. Trimming left V 10 bases short and J 5 bases short, with 14 bases between. Germline V gene lookup returns CDR1 MNHNS and CDR2 SASEGT. The CDR3 is CAISLERYGYTF. As DNA, the CDR3 is TGTGCCATCTCATTAGAGAGGTATGGCTACACCTTC.

This chain connects TRBV27 to TRBJ2-1; 9 bases are shared with TRBD1. Germline V CDR1 and CDR2: MNHEY, SMNVEV (reference sequence). The CDR3 spans 19 residues. V dropped 6 bases and J dropped 0; count of bases not matched to a gene: 15. CDR3 coding DNA: TGTGCCAGCAGGGATGAAGACAGGGGGATCTTAAGCTCCTACAATGAGCAGTTCTTC. Residues: CASRDEDRGILSSYNEQFF.

The chain carries TRBV27 and TRBJ2-7; D may be TRBD1 (6 bases). The germline CDR1 and CDR2 sequences are MNHEY and SMNVEV (reference sequence). Trimming removed 5 bases from V and 0 bases from J, with 17 bases in between. The CDR3 covers 16 residues. The CDR3 bases are TGTGCCAGCAGTCAGGCCGGGACAATAAGCTCCTACGAGCAGTACTTC. Its translation: CASSQAGTISSYEQYF.

V usage is TRBV27 and J usage is TRBJ2-1, with no clear D. The germline gives CDR1 MNHEY, CDR2 SMNVEV (reference sequence). The CDR3 is 11 amino acids. V was shortened by 2 bases and J by 7 bases, with 3 bases between the two germline ends. CDR3 coding DNA: TGTGCCAGCAGTTTACATAATGAGCAGTTCTTC. Its protein product is CASSLHNEQFF.

V usage is TRBV28 and J usage is TRBJ2-1; 10 nucleotides match TRBD2. With V trimmed by 2 bases and J by 6 bases, 7 bases remained unmatched. This CDR3 has 16 residues. Germline V gene lookup returns CDR1 MDHEN and CDR2 SYDVKM. The DNA of the CDR3 is TGTGCCAGCAGTTTAGATCTAGCGGGAGTTCTCAATGAGCAGTTCTTC. It encodes CASSLDLAGVLNEQFF. Supplemented by reference TRBV28 and TRBJ2-1, the full variable domain reads DVKVTQSSRYLVKRTGEKVFLECVQDMDHENMFWYRQDPGLGLRLIYFSYDVKMKEKGDIPEGYSVSREKKERFSLILESASTNQTSMYLCASSLDLAGVLNEQFFGPGTRLTVL.

The rearrangement links TRBV29-1 to TRBJ1-2; D may be TRBD1 (5 bases). This CDR3 contains 14 residues. Germline V gene lookup returns CDR1 SQVTM and CDR2 ANQGSEA. Trimming left V 0 bases short and J 2 bases short, with 10 bases between. This CDR3 is CSVEDQGKNYGYTF. For the CDR3, the DNA is TGCAGCGTTGAAGACCAGGGAAAAAACTATGGCTACACCTTC.

The CDR3 nucleotides are TGTGCCAGTAGGGGGGCCGGCTGGGGCACCTACGAGCAGTACTTC. This sequence encodes CASRGAGWGTYEQYF. V gene TRBV19 combines with J gene TRBJ2-7; possibly TRBD1 for D (6 bases). The CDR3 spans 15 residues. Germline-derived CDR1 and CDR2 are LNHDA and SQIVND (reference sequence). Trimming left V 6 bases short and J 2 bases short, with 17 bases between.

This sequence joins TRBV28 and TRBJ2-3, with 7 positions matching TRBD2. The V and J ends lost 8 bases and 3 bases, in that order; junction bases with no gene match: 11. Germline V gene data show CDR1 as MDHEN and CDR2 as SYDVKM. The CDR3 extends over 15 amino acids. The chain's CDR3 is CASLRAGEGTDTQYF. In DNA, the CDR3 is TGTGCCAGCTTAAGGGCGGGAGAGGGTACAGATACGCAGTATTTT.

This clone was seen only once. The gene calls are TRBV19 and TRBJ2-1, with TRBD2 matching over 12 bases. The CDR3 is 18 residues long. Germline V gene lookup returns CDR1 LNHDA and CDR2 SQIVND (reference sequence). The V gene end was trimmed by 5 bases and the J gene end by 4 bases; junction bases not matched to a gene: 12. As DNA, the CDR3 is TGTGCCAGTAGTCCCCCTCCCCCGGGACTAGCGGGTTACAATGAGCAGTTCTTC. Translated: CASSPPPPGLAGYNEQFF.

The V and J genes are TRBV28 and TRBJ2-5; 8 positions agree with TRBD2. Germline V lookup: CDR1 MDHEN, CDR2 SYDVKM. CDR3 length equals 16 residues. V lost 3 bases, J lost 1 base, and 7 bases stayed unmatched. This CDR3 reads CASSFREGGVQETQYF. CDR3 in DNA: TGTGCCAGCAGTTTTCGGGAGGGGGGGGTCCAAGAGACCCAGTACTTC. The full variable domain, in which reference TRBV28 and TRBJ2-5 provide the parts outside the CDR3, is DVKVTQSSRYLVKRTGEKVFLECVQDMDHENMFWYRQDPGLGLRLIYFSYDVKMKEKGDIPEGYSVSREKKERFSLILESASTNQTSMYLCASSFREGGVQETQYFGPGTRLLVL.

The rearrangement links TRBV18 to TRBJ1-1; 9 nucleotides agree with TRBD1. The CDR3 sequence is 15 residues long. V gave up 1 base and J gave up 2 bases; unmatched junction bases: 2. Germline loops: CDR1 KGHSH, CDR2 LQKENI. Written as DNA, the CDR3 is TGTGCCAGCTCACCACGGGGACAGGGTAACACTGAAGCTTTCTTT. Translated: CASSPRGQGNTEAFF.

The chain employs TRBV5-4 and TRBJ1-1; 7 bases map to TRBD1. Germline-derived CDR1 and CDR2 are SGHNT and YYREEE (reference sequence). The CDR3 spans 15 residues. Trimming cost V 6 bases and J 0 bases; bases outside gene matches: 8. The chain's CDR3 is CASTVPGTVNTEAFF. CDR3 nucleotide sequence: TGTGCCAGCACCGTCCCCGGGACAGTGAACACTGAAGCTTTCTTT.

V usage is TRBV19 and J usage is TRBJ1-5, with TRBD1 identical over 9 bases. The germline V gene has CDR1 LNHDA and CDR2 SQIVND (reference sequence). The CDR3 length is 14 residues. The V segment lost 5 bases and the J segment 6 bases; nucleotides outside the gene matches: 5. CDR3 protein: CASSGTGLIQPQHF. DNA for the CDR3: TGTGCCAGTAGTGGGACAGGGTTGATTCAGCCCCAGCATTTT.

V and J are TRBV27 and TRBJ2-7; unclear D gene. The length of the CDR3 is 14 residues. V was clipped by 1 base and J by 5 bases, with 12 bases between them. Germline-derived CDR1 and CDR2 are MNHEY and SMNVEV (reference sequence). CDR3 residues: CASSLLASRHEQYF. DNA of the CDR3: TGTGCCAGCAGTTTATTGGCATCTAGGCACGAGCAGTACTTC.

CDR3 sequence reads: CASSPTSDYEQYF. CDR3 nucleotide sequence: TGCGCCAGCAGCCCCACTAGCGATTACGAGCAGTACTTC. The genes are TRBV5-1 and TRBJ2-7; 7 bases fit TRBD2. This CDR3 spans 13 amino acids. V lost 4 bases, J lost 4 bases, and 5 bases stayed unmatched. CDR1 and CDR2 from the germline V gene are SGHRS and YFSETQ.

The CDR3 is CASSYSGGLSTEAFF. The CDR3 region has the DNA TGTGCCAGCAGTTACTCGGGGGGGCTGAGCACTGAAGCTTTCTTT. The chain recombines TRBV6-5 with TRBJ1-1; TRBD1 might be the D (6 bases). V was shortened by 0 bases and J by 4 bases, with 12 bases between the two germline ends. Germline loops: CDR1 MNHEY, CDR2 SVGAGI. The CDR3 consists of 15 residues.

Concerning this clone: One end of the junction does not line up with germline, which may come from a read error. The rearrangement joins TRBV4-3 to TRBJ2-7, with a tentative D call TRBD2 (5 bases). The germline V gene has CDR1 LGHNA and CDR2 YSLEER. This CDR3 has 14 amino acids. The CDR3 protein is CASSRTGPSRELYF. For the CDR3, the DNA is TGCGCCAGCAGCCGAACCGGGCCCTCTAGGGAGCTGTACTTC.

This rearrangement joins TRBV2 to TRBJ1-1, with D possibly TRBD1 on 6 matching bases. This CDR3 region has 15 residues. From germline, CDR1 is SNHLY and CDR2 FYNNEI. Trimming shortened V by 6 bases and J by 4 bases, and 18 bases separated the two germline ends. CDR3 DNA sequence: TGTGCCAGCAGGGGGGGGCCTCTGGGTGGCACTGAAGCTTTCTTT. This sequence encodes CASRGGPLGGTEAFF.

This chain connects TRBV19 to TRBJ2-3, with D perhaps TRBD2 (6 bases). CDR1 is LNHDA, CDR2 SQIVND, per germline (reference sequence). The CDR3 has 15 amino acids. V was clipped by 8 bases and J by 0 bases, with 15 bases between them. DNA for the CDR3: TGTGCCAGTCGCTCATTAGCGGCTAGCACAGATACGCAGTATTTT. Its translation is CASRSLAASTDTQYF.